This T cell receptor (beta chain) was retrieved from a study of CD8 T cells in ankylosing spondylitis. Study-wide points: Within matched ankylosing spondylitis synovial fluid, disease-linked clones were reportedly significantly enriched. A TCR beta motif made of eight highly homologous variants seemed typical of ankylosing spondylitis blood. Earlier literature documents some of the motif variants in reactive arthritis synovial fluid and blood.

The TCR beta libraries were generated through quantitative 5'-RACE incorporating molecular barcodes. TCRdb itself ran the 5' RACE reads through MiXCR, one entry per CDR3 protein. The data show roughly 140,000 distinct CDR3 sequences, with 40% to 50% seen just once and approximately 14% held by the top ten. J was trimmed by 2 bases and V by 5 bases; bases with no gene match: 4. The V gene's germline CDR1 is SGHTA and CDR2 FQGTGA. This CDR3 spans 14 amino acids. This clonotype was seen once. Its antigen is unknown. This TCR was sampled from a male donor with ankylosing spondylitis. Sequencing input: synovial fluid, either unsorted or a sorted T cell fraction (not recorded which). The chain carries TRBV7-3 and TRBJ1-2; 8 bases are shared with TRBD1. The CDR3: CASSAGQGNYGYTF. CDR3 nucleotides: TGTGCCAGCAGCGCCGGACAGGGCAACTATGGCTACACCTTC.